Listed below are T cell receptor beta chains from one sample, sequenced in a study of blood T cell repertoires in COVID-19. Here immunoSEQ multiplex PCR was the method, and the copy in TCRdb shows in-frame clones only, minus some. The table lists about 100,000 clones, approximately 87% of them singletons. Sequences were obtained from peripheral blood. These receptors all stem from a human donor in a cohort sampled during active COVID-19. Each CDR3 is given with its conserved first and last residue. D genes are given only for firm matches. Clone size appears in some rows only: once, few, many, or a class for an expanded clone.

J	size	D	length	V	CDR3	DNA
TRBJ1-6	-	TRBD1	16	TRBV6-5	CASSYGPTGVNSPLHF	TGTGCCAGCAGTTATGGGCCGACAGGGGTTAATTCACCCCTCCACTTT
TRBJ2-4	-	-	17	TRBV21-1	CASSAEEGWVAKNIQYF	TGTGCCAGCAGCGCGGAGGAGGGGTGGGTAGCCAAAAACATTCAGTACTTC
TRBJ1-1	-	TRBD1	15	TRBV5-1	CASTRDRGITTEAFF	TGCGCCAGCACCAGGGACAGGGGTATTACCACTGAAGCTTTCTTT
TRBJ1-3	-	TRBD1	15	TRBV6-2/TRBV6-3	CASSQPQGFGNTIYF	TGTGCCAGCAGTCAACCACAGGGGTTCGGAAACACCATATATTTT
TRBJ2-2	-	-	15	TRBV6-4	CASSETRANTGELFF	TGTGCCAGCAGTGAAACTAGGGCGAACACCGGGGAGCTGTTTTTT
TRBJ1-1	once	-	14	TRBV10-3	CAISESQGGTEAFF	TGTGCCATCAGTGAGTCCCAGGGTGGCACTGAAGCTTTCTTT
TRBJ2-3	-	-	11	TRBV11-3	CASSTTDTQYF	TGTGCCAGCAGCACTACAGATACGCAGTATTTT
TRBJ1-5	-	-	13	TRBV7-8	CASTQGGNQPQHF	TGTGCCAGCACACAAGGGGGCAATCAGCCCCAGCATTTT
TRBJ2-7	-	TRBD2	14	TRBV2	CASSDAREVYEQYF	TGTGCCAGCAGTGATGCGCGGGAGGTCTACGAGCAGTACTTC
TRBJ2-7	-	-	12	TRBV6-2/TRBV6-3	CASSYEGYEQYF	TGTGCCAGCAGTTACGAGGGCTACGAGCAGTACTTC
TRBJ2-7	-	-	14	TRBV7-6	CASSLRTGAYEQYF	TGTGCCAGCAGCCTGAGGACGGGGGCCTACGAGCAGTACTTC
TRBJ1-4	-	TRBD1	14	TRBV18	CASSPGTANEKLFF	TGTGCCAGCTCACCCGGGACAGCTAATGAAAAACTGTTTTTT
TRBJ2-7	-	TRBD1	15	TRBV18	CASSPGTGTSYEQYF	TGTGCCAGCTCTCCCGGGACAGGGACCTCCTACGAGCAGTACTTC
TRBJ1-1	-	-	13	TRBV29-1	CSVSYSMNTEAFF	TGCAGCGTGTCCTACAGCATGAACACTGAAGCTTTCTTT
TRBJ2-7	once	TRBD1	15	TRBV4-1	CASSLTGGPTYEQYF	TGCGCCAGCAGCCTCACAGGGGGTCCCACCTACGAGCAGTACTTC
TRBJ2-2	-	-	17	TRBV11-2	CASSLGWGETNTGELFF	TGTGCCAGCAGCTTAGGCTGGGGGGAAACGAACACCGGGGAGCTGTTTTTT
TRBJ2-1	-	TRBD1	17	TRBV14	CASSQGLGQGAYNEQFF	TGTGCCAGCAGCCAGGGGCTGGGACAGGGGGCTTACAATGAGCAGTTCTTC
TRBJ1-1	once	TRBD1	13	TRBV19	CASNRQGRTEAFF	TGTGCCAGTAACAGACAGGGTAGGACTGAAGCTTTCTTT
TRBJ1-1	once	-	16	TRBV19	CASSMAWAGGNTEAFF	TGTGCCAGTAGTATGGCATGGGCAGGTGGAAACACTGAAGCTTTCTTT
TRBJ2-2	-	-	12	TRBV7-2	CASSSEFGELFF	TGTGCCAGCAGCTCAGAATTCGGGGAGCTGTTTTTT
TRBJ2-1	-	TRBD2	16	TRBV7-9	CASSTGTSGSYNEQFF	TGTGCCAGCAGCACTGGGACTAGCGGGAGTTACAATGAGCAGTTCTTC
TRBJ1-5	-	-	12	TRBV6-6	CASKQIHQPQHF	TGTGCCAGCAAACAGATTCACCAGCCCCAGCATTTT
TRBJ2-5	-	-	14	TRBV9	CASSVGQPGETQYF	TGTGCCAGCAGCGTTGGGCAGCCAGGGGAGACCCAGTACTTC
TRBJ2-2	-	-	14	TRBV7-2	CATLSPGNTGELFF	TGTGCCACTCTCTCGCCCGGGAACACCGGGGAGCTGTTTTTT
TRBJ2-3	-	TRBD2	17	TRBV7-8	CASSSRVAGGSTDTQYF	TGTGCCAGCAGCTCCCGCGTAGCGGGAGGAAGTACAGATACGCAGTATTTT
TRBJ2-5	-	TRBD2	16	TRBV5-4	CASSWRLAGGEETQYF	TGTGCCAGCAGCTGGAGACTAGCGGGGGGCGAGGAGACCCAGTACTTC
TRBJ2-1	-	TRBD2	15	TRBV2	CASSPLASTYNEQFF	TGTGCCAGCAGCCCACTAGCGTCCACCTACAATGAGCAGTTCTTC